This note documents a single T cell receptor beta chain sequence. This sample stems from a study of blood T cell repertoires in COVID-19. The protocol was immunoSEQ multiplex PCR, while the TCRdb copy is restricted to in-frame clones and leaves out a portion. The sample carries tens of thousands of clones, 65% to 90% recorded once. V was trimmed by 7 bases and J by 7 bases, leaving 19 bases between them. Germline CDR1 and CDR2: MNHEY and SVGAGI. There are 14 residues in the CDR3. The receptor was isolated from a woman of 80 years or more with active or convalescent COVID-19. Specimen: peripheral blood. The V gene is TRBV6-5, the J gene TRBJ1-2; no definite D call. The CDR3 region is CASNLGPRGGGYTF. CDR3 sequence (DNA): TGTGCCAGCAACTTGGGCCCTCGGGGTGGTGGCTACACCTTC.